These 29 T cell receptor beta chains share one sample of origin, sequenced in a study of blood T cell repertoires in COVID-19. Using immunoSEQ multiplex PCR, the repertoire was profiled, and TCRdb retains in-frame clones only, with some absent. The sample lists roughly 38,000 clones; 60% to 85% were seen once. What was sequenced was peripheral blood. Receptors were obtained from a man aged 55 to 70 with active COVID-19.

V usage is TRBV5-1 and J usage is TRBJ2-3, with 8 bases identical to TRBD1. Germline V gives CDR1 SGHRS, CDR2 YFSETQ. This CDR3 contains 14 residues. Losses at the gene ends were 6 bases for V and 4 bases for J; bases not matched to a gene: 7. The CDR3 reads CASNGQGSADTQYF. The CDR3 region has the DNA TGCGCCAGCAATGGACAGGGAAGCGCAGATACGCAGTATTTT.

This chain joins TRBV20-1 and TRBJ1-1; D unresolved. The ends were cut back, 3 bases at V and 2 bases at J, with 4 bases in the middle. The V gene's germline CDR1 is DFQATT and CDR2 SNEGSKA (reference sequence). The CDR3 totals 11 residues. This CDR3 is CSASINTEAFF. CDR3 nucleotides: TGCAGTGCTAGCATCAACACTGAAGCTTTCTTT.

The V call is TRBV6-6, the J call TRBJ2-1; D is possibly TRBD1 (6 bases). The germline V and J ends were trimmed by 6 bases and 9 bases, with 12 bases remaining between them. The CDR3 spans 12 residues. Per germline, CDR1 MNHNY and CDR2 SVGAGI (reference sequence). The CDR3: CASSTGSSEQFF. The CDR3 nucleotides are TGTGCCAGCAGCACAGGGTCCAGTGAGCAGTTCTTC.

The chain is built from TRBV14 and TRBJ1-4; D not certain. The CDR3 is 17 amino acids. CDR1 and CDR2 from the germline V gene are SGHDN and FVKESK. The V end was cut by 0 bases, the J end by 7 bases, with 18 bases between. The CDR3 coding sequence is TGTGCCAGCAGCCAAGATAGAGCCTCCCGAGGTGGTGAAAAACTGTTTTTT. Its translation is CASSQDRASRGGEKLFF.

The rearrangement uses TRBV4-3 and TRBJ2-7, with D unclear. Trimming shortened V by 0 bases and J by 1 base, and 13 bases separated the two germline ends. The CDR3 sequence is 16 residues long. Per germline, CDR1 LGHNA and CDR2 YSLEER. The CDR3 sequence: CASSQDWRPFSYEQYF. CDR3 in DNA: TGCGCCAGCAGCCAAGATTGGCGGCCGTTTTCCTACGAGCAGTACTTC.

This rearrangement joins TRBV28 to TRBJ2-7; D gene uncertain. CDR3 length: 13 amino acids. CDR1 MDHEN and CDR2 SYDVKM come from the germline V gene. Trimming took off 6 bases at V and 3 bases at J, with 12 bases between the two ends. In DNA form, the CDR3 reads TGTGCCAGCAGCCCCCCCGAGGACTACGAGCAGTACTTC. Amino acids: CASSPPEDYEQYF.

The rearrangement links TRBV10-3 to TRBJ2-3, with 9 bases that match TRBD1. The CDR3 is made up of 18 amino acids. The germline CDR1 and CDR2 sequences are ENHRY and SYGVKD. The junction had 9 bases not matched to a gene; V was cut back by 2 bases and J by 0 bases. As DNA, the CDR3 is TGTGCCATCAGTGAGCGATCACCGGGACAGGGTAGCACAGATACGCAGTATTTT. Its protein is CAISERSPGQGSTDTQYF.

The chain carries TRBV27 and TRBJ1-5; no definite D call. This CDR3 is built from 15 residues. Germline values: CDR1 MNHEY, CDR2 SMNVEV (reference sequence). V was pared by 6 bases and J by 2 bases, with 14 bases between. The CDR3 here is CASSRELPGNQPQHF. The CDR3 DNA reads as TGTGCCAGCAGCCGGGAACTCCCTGGCAATCAGCCCCAGCATTTT.

The chain employs TRBV7-8 and TRBJ2-3, with D maybe TRBD2 (6 bases). Germline-derived CDR1 and CDR2 are SGHVS and FQNEAQ. CDR3 length: 14 amino acids. V lost 7 bases and J lost 5, with 16 bases in between. As DNA, the CDR3 is TGTGCCAGCACTACGGGACTGGGGTTAGATACGCAGTATTTT. This sequence encodes CASTTGLGLDTQYF.

The chain links TRBV9 to TRBJ2-3; 9 bases fit TRBD2. From germline, CDR1 is SGDLS and CDR2 YYNGEE. V shed 7 bases, J shed 6 bases, and the junction held 15 bases outside the gene matches. This CDR3 region has 16 residues. CDR3 coding DNA: TGTGCCAGCGGAGCGGGTGGGACTAGCCGGATGGATACGCAGTATTTT. It specifies CASGAGGTSRMDTQYF. Together with reference TRBV9 and TRBJ2-3, the CDR3 gives the full variable domain: DSGVTQTPKHLITATGQRVTLRCSPRSGDLSVYWYQQSLDQGLQFLIQYYNGEERAKGNILERFSAQQFPDLHSELNLSSLELGDSALYFCASGAGGTSRMDTQYFGPGTRLTVL.

This chain uses TRBV5-5 with TRBJ1-2; no clear D. The V end was cut by 0 bases, the J end by 3 bases, with 12 bases between. Germline V lookup: CDR1 SGHKS, CDR2 YYEKEE (reference sequence). This CDR3 region has 15 residues. Here the CDR3 reads CASSLDSQTYYGYTF. The CDR3 bases are TGTGCCAGCAGCTTGGACAGTCAAACCTACTATGGCTACACCTTC.

V usage is TRBV7-6 and J usage is TRBJ2-7, with 11 bases matching TRBD1. This CDR3 is 16 amino acids long. The V gene end was trimmed by 1 base and the J gene end by 4 bases; junction bases not matched to a gene: 6. In germline, CDR1 is SGHVS, CDR2 FNYEAQ. The CDR3 DNA reads as TGTGCCAGCAGCTTAGTGTCGGGACAGGGGGAATACGAGCAGTACTTC. The encoded protein is CASSLVSGQGEYEQYF.

This clone was detected only once. The genes are TRBV16 and TRBJ2-3, with D perhaps matching TRBD2 (6 bases). The CDR3 loop spans 20 amino acids. Deletions cut 4 bases from V and 0 bases from J, with 26 bases between. CDR1 and CDR2 (germline): KGHSY, FQNENV. Here the CDR3 reads CASSRNTAGRSETSTDTQYF. The CDR3 nucleotides read TGTGCCAGCAGCCGAAATACGGCGGGACGTAGCGAAACTAGCACAGATACGCAGTATTTT.

The V call is TRBV19, the J call TRBJ2-1; a possible D gene is TRBD1 (6 bases). The V gene lost 4 bases and the J gene lost 7 bases, with 14 bases spanning the gap. This CDR3 comprises 14 residues. From germline, CDR1 is LNHDA and CDR2 SQIVND (reference sequence). CDR3 sequence reads: CASSRTVDWNEQFF. CDR3 coding DNA: TGTGCCAGTAGTAGGACAGTGGACTGGAATGAGCAGTTCTTC.

The rearrangement joins TRBV27 to TRBJ1-5; TRBD1 aligns across 8 bases. Germline-derived CDR1 and CDR2 are MNHEY and SMNVEV (reference sequence). Losses at the gene ends were 5 bases for V and 3 bases for J; bases not matched to a gene: 12. The CDR3 runs 17 residues. The CDR3 reads CASSARPTGENNQPQHF. CDR3 bases: TGTGCCAGCAGTGCGCGACCGACAGGGGAAAACAATCAGCCCCAGCATTTT.

V and J are TRBV10-3 and TRBJ1-1; D gene uncertain. The CDR3 is 13 amino acids. The V and J ends lost 3 bases and 7 bases respectively, with 12 bases between them. Germline V CDR1 and CDR2: ENHRY, SYGVKD. CDR3 protein: CAISDNISGEAFF. CDR3 nucleotide sequence: TGTGCCATCAGTGACAACATCTCTGGTGAAGCTTTCTTT.

This clone was recorded a few times. This chain links TRBV7-3 with TRBJ2-1; D uncertain. The V and J ends lost 2 bases and 1 base respectively, with 12 bases between them. The length of the CDR3 is 16 residues. In germline, CDR1 is SGHTA, CDR2 FQGTGA. CDR3 residues: CASSLDSFRSYNEQFF. For the CDR3, the DNA is TGTGCCAGCAGCTTAGATTCTTTCAGGTCCTACAATGAGCAGTTCTTC. Full variable domain (rest looked up from reference TRBV7-3 and TRBJ2-1): GAGVSQTPSNKVTEKGKYVELRCDPISGHTALYWYRQSLGQGPEFLIYFQGTGAADDSGLPNDRFFAVRPEGSVSTLKIQRTERGDSAVYLCASSLDSFRSYNEQFFGPGTRLTVL.

The chain joins TRBV6-2 or TRBV6-3 to TRBJ2-3, with 15 bases aligning to TRBD2. V was pared by 5 bases and J by 7 bases, with 4 bases of the junction left unmatched. CDR1 is MNHEY, CDR2 SVGEGT, per germline. The CDR3 is 15 amino acids. CDR3 bases: TGTGCCAGCAGTGGACTAGCGGGGGGGCGAAATACGCAGTATTTT. Translation: CASSGLAGGRNTQYF.

V usage is TRBV5-1 and J usage is TRBJ2-7; D may be TRBD2 (6 bases). The V gene lost 4 bases and the J gene lost 0 bases, with 14 bases spanning the gap. This CDR3 is 15 amino acids long. Germline V gene sequence: CDR1 SGHRS, CDR2 YFSETQ. CDR3: CASSTEAGSSYEQYF. CDR3 nucleotides: TGCGCCAGCAGCACGGAGGCGGGGAGCTCCTACGAGCAGTACTTC.

The chain couples TRBV18 to TRBJ1-5, with 8 bases aligning to TRBD1. V was clipped by 6 bases and J by 4 bases; unmatched bases: 8. Germline CDR1 KGHSH, CDR2 LQKENI. The CDR3 runs 15 residues. The chain's CDR3 is CASSPGQGGNQPQHF. As DNA, the CDR3 is TGTGCCAGCTCCCCCGGACAGGGCGGGAATCAGCCCCAGCATTTT. The entire variable domain, with the rest obtained from reference TRBV18 and TRBJ1-5, is as follows: NAGVMQNPRHLVRRRGQEARLRCSPMKGHSHVYWYRQLPEEGLKFMVYLQKENIIDESGMPKERFSAEFPKEGPSILRIQQVVRGDSAAYFCASSPGQGGNQPQHFGDGTRLSIL.

This rearrangement joins TRBV18 to TRBJ2-3; D uncertain. The germline V and J ends were trimmed by 2 bases and 4 bases, with 4 bases remaining between them. CDR1 is KGHSH and CDR2 is LQKENI in the germline V gene. This CDR3 has 12 amino acids. The CDR3 sequence: CASSPVSDTQYF. The DNA for the CDR3 is TGTGCCAGCTCACCAGTATCAGATACGCAGTATTTT.

This chain joins TRBV15 and TRBJ2-7; 8 nucleotides agree with TRBD1. V shed 0 bases, J shed 6 bases, and the junction held 13 bases outside the gene matches. This CDR3 is built from 17 residues. Per the germline V gene, CDR1 is LNHNV and CDR2 is YYDKDF (reference sequence). The CDR3 loop is CATSREPPRQGTGEQYF. Here the CDR3 DNA reads TGTGCCACCAGCAGAGAACCGCCCCGACAGGGGACGGGCGAGCAGTACTTC.

This clone was recorded once. V gene TRBV6-2 or TRBV6-3 combines with J gene TRBJ1-5, with 7 bases identical to TRBD1. CDR3 size: 16 residues. CDR1 is MNHEY and CDR2 is SVGEGT in the germline V gene. V trimming: 2 bases; J trimming: 2 bases; junction bases outside the gene matches: 6. CDR3 sequence (DNA): TGTGCCAGCAGTTACCCACATCAGGGGGGCAATCAGCCCCAGCATTTT. It translates to CASSYPHQGGNQPQHF.

This rearrangement joins TRBV30 to TRBJ2-5; weak D call: TRBD2 (5 bases). Germline loops: CDR1 GTSNPN, CDR2 SVGIG (reference sequence). The ends were cut back, 1 base at V and 7 bases at J, with 13 bases in the middle. The CDR3 covers 13 residues. The CDR3 loop reads CAWSALFRGTQYF. The CDR3 DNA reads as TGTGCCTGGAGTGCTTTGTTCCGGGGGACCCAGTACTTC.

The chain uses TRBV7-8 and TRBJ1-1, with 9 bases lining up with TRBD1. This CDR3 is built from 16 residues. CDR1 SGHVS and CDR2 FQNEAQ come from the germline V gene. V shed 5 bases and J 4 bases; nucleotides not matched to a gene: 11. The CDR3 is CASSPRTGDGATEAFF. The DNA of the CDR3 is TGTGCCAGCAGCCCCAGGACAGGGGATGGGGCCACTGAAGCTTTCTTT. The variable domain in full, completed from reference TRBV7-8 and TRBJ1-1, reads GAGVSQSPRYKVAKRGQDVALRCDPISGHVSLFWYQQALGQGPEFLTYFQNEAQLDKSGLPSDRFFAERPEGSVSTLKIQRTQQEDSAVYLCASSPRTGDGATEAFFGQGTRLTVV.

The CDR3 nucleotides are TGTGCCAGTACCCCGGACAGGGGTAGGGATACGCAGTATTTT. It translates to CASTPDRGRDTQYF. The gene calls are TRBV19 and TRBJ2-3; 9 nucleotides agree with TRBD1. V gave up 7 bases and J gave up 6 bases; unmatched junction bases: 8. Germline V CDR1 and CDR2: LNHDA, SQIVND (reference sequence). This CDR3 is built from 14 residues. The full variable domain, rest sourced from reference TRBV19 and TRBJ2-3, is DGGITQSPKYLFRKEGQNVTLSCEQNLNHDAMYWYRQDPGQGLRLIYYSQIVNDFQKGDIAEGYSVSREKKESFPLTVTSAQKNPTAFYLCASTPDRGRDTQYFGPGTRLTVL.

The chain couples TRBV5-1 to TRBJ2-2; tentative D call: TRBD1 (8 bases). The germline gives CDR1 SGHRS, CDR2 YFSETQ. V lost 6 bases, J lost 2 bases, and 14 bases lay in between. This CDR3 contains 15 residues. Written as DNA, the CDR3 is TGCGCCAGCACCACAGGGGGGGCCAACACCGGGGAGCTGTTTTTT. It is translated as CASTTGGANTGELFF.

The chain joins TRBV30 to TRBJ1-6; D unresolved. CDR1 is GTSNPN, CDR2 SVGIG, per germline (reference sequence). This CDR3 region has 13 residues. V lost 7 bases, J lost 7 bases, and 14 bases lay in between. For the CDR3, the DNA is TGTGCCTTGGAGAGGCTTTGGAATTCACCCCTCCACTTT. The encoded protein is CALERLWNSPLHF.

The chain is built from TRBV7-2 and TRBJ2-5; 11 bases map to TRBD2. The germline CDR1 and CDR2 sequences are SGHTA and FQGNSA. V was pared by 0 bases and J by 1 base, with 1 base of the junction left unmatched. The CDR3 length is 16 residues. CDR3 coding DNA: TGTGCCAGCAGCTTAGCCCTAGCGGGGGGCCAAGAGACCCAGTACTTC. The encoded protein is CASSLALAGGQETQYF.